The 12 T cell receptor beta chains given below trace back to one sample, sequenced in a study of OX40 agonist ivuxolimab in advanced cancers. Libraries were prepared by immunoSEQ multiplex PCR; TCRdb keeps only in-frame clonotypes and omits some of them. Here the sample spans 70,000 to 100,000 clones, just over 85% being singletons. Here the sequenced sample was CD4+ or CD8+ T cells sorted from blood, taken in a trial of the OX40 agonist ivuxolimab. Every receptor here comes from an adult with an advanced solid tumor such as melanoma, head and neck, liver or kidney cancer.

The V gene is TRBV30, the J gene TRBJ1-3; possible D gene TRBD1, 6 bases. Germline V lookup: CDR1 GTSNPN, CDR2 SVGIG (reference sequence). The CDR3 contains 17 residues. Trimming cost V 0 bases and J 2 bases, with 17 bases left between them. CDR3 in DNA: TGTGCCTGGAGTGTACTGCGCAGGGGTTTTACTGGAAACACCATATATTTT. Protein sequence: CAWSVLRRGFTGNTIYF.

The gene calls are TRBV7-2 and TRBJ2-3; TRBD2 agrees at 13 bases. V shed 4 bases and J 5 bases; nucleotides not matched to a gene: 6. From germline, CDR1 is SGHTA and CDR2 FQGNSA. The CDR3 is made up of 16 amino acids. The CDR3 region is CASSWTSGSGGDTQYF. CDR3 DNA: TGTGCCAGCAGCTGGACTAGCGGGAGTGGTGGAGATACGCAGTATTTT.

The gene calls are TRBV18 and TRBJ2-7; D is undetermined. The CDR3 sequence is 14 residues long. Germline V lookup: CDR1 KGHSH, CDR2 LQKENI. The V gene lost 0 bases and the J gene lost 1 base, with 7 bases spanning the gap. The CDR3 reads CASSPPVGSYEQYF. The DNA for the CDR3 is TGTGCCAGCTCACCACCGGTCGGGTCCTACGAGCAGTACTTC.

This chain uses TRBV18 with TRBJ2-3; 10 bases are shared with TRBD2. J lost 4 bases, V lost 3 bases, and 10 bases had no gene match. CDR1 is KGHSH, CDR2 LQKENI, per germline. The CDR3 extends over 17 amino acids. CDR3: CASSPFLAGEYADTQYF. The CDR3 DNA follows: TGTGCCAGCTCACCTTTCCTAGCGGGAGAGTATGCAGATACGCAGTATTTT.

For the CDR3, the DNA is TGTGCCTGGAGTGTAGGCCTAGTAGAGACCCAGTACTTC. Protein sequence: CAWSVGLVETQYF. This chain links TRBV30 with TRBJ2-5; D uncertain. The CDR3 has 13 amino acids. Germline-derived CDR1 and CDR2 are GTSNPN and SVGIG (reference sequence). V gave up 0 bases and J gave up 4 bases, with 9 bases separating them.

The V and J genes are TRBV6-5 and TRBJ2-3; possibly TRBD1 or TRBD2 for D (5 bases each). Germline lookup yields CDR1 MNHEY and CDR2 SVGAGI. V dropped 0 bases and J dropped 1 base, with 8 bases sitting between them. CDR3 length: 15 residues. DNA of the CDR3: TGTGCCAGCAGTTACTCGGGGGTCGGCACAGATACGCAGTATTTT. It specifies CASSYSGVGTDTQYF.

The rearrangement links TRBV7-9 to TRBJ2-3; maybe TRBD2 (5 bases). The CDR3 is 14 amino acids. Germline CDR1 and CDR2: SEHNR and FQNEAQ (reference sequence). V was trimmed by 7 bases and J by 0 bases, leaving 11 bases between them. The CDR3 is CASKSGTSTDTQYF. The CDR3 DNA reads TGTGCCAGCAAGAGCGGAACTAGCACAGATACGCAGTATTTT.

The CDR3 DNA follows: TGCGCCAGCAGCTTACTAGCGGGCTATGGACCAGATACGCAGTATTTT. Its translation is CASSLLAGYGPDTQYF. The rearrangement links TRBV5-1 to TRBJ2-3; TRBD2 matches 9 bases. The CDR3 is 16 amino acids. The germline V gene has CDR1 SGHRS and CDR2 YFSETQ. J was trimmed by 4 bases and V by 2 bases; bases with no gene match: 8.

The rearrangement uses TRBV7-9 and TRBJ1-4; no clear D. The CDR3 sequence is 13 residues long. Trimming pared 0 bases from V and 7 bases from J, leaving 6 bases between. Germline V CDR1 and CDR2: SEHNR, FQNEAQ (reference sequence). This chain's CDR3 is CASSLAGVEKLFF. CDR3 coding DNA: TGTGCCAGCAGCTTAGCTGGCGTTGAAAAACTGTTTTTT.

This rearrangement joins TRBV9 to TRBJ1-2; D unclear. The ends were cut back, 6 bases at V and 3 bases at J, with 18 bases in the middle. Per germline, CDR1 SGDLS and CDR2 YYNGEE. There are 15 residues in the CDR3. The CDR3: CASTLEPGTYYGYTF. CDR3 sequence (DNA): TGTGCCAGCACCCTCGAGCCGGGAACTTACTATGGCTACACCTTC. Based on the CDR3 plus reference TRBV9 and TRBJ1-2, the full variable domain is DSGVTQTPKHLITATGQRVTLRCSPRSGDLSVYWYQQSLDQGLQFLIQYYNGEERAKGNILERFSAQQFPDLHSELNLSSLELGDSALYFCASTLEPGTYYGYTFGSGTRLTVV.

This clone was counted only a few times. The chain couples TRBV5-1 to TRBJ2-7; a weak D match, TRBD2 (5 bases). Per germline, CDR1 SGHRS and CDR2 YFSETQ. This CDR3 spans 14 amino acids. The ends were cut back, 4 bases at V and 6 bases at J, with 17 bases in the middle. The CDR3 DNA reads TGCGCCAGCAGCCCTCCTCGGGAAGAGGCCGAGCAGTACTTC. Protein sequence: CASSPPREEAEQYF.

The CDR3 region has the DNA TGCGCCAGCAGCGCCGCACTAGCGGGAGTTGACGAGCAGTACTTC. This gives the protein CASSAALAGVDEQYF. This sequence joins TRBV10-2 and TRBJ2-7, with TRBD2 matching 11 bases. This CDR3 has 15 residues. Trimming at V came to 6 bases and at J to 5 bases, leaving 9 bases not matched to a gene. Germline V gives CDR1 WSHSY, CDR2 SAAADI.